This record concerns one TCR beta chain sequence. Its antigen is unknown. The study drew all its donors from Caucasian adults living in Nashville, Tennessee. The CDR3 is made up of 13 amino acids. Trimming took 5 bases from V and 8 from J; bases not matched to a gene: 7. Germline CDR1 reads MNHNS; CDR2 reads SASEGT. The sample belongs to a study of shared clonotypes between healthy human individuals. Study results and limitations: Memory subsets had estimated richness that was generally smaller than that of naive subsets. It was the few donors that limited the genetic and exposure-history diversity represented.

Clones were read by immunoSEQ multiplex PCR, and TCRdb kept only the in-frame ones, dropping some. The repertoire holds about 600,000 clones, with roughly 97% as singletons. This clonotype was sampled from a woman in her 30s in good health. The sequenced sample was naive CD4+ T cells sorted from blood. Subset here: CD45RA+ positively selected. The chain links TRBV6-1 to TRBJ1-2, with 8 bases lining up with TRBD1. The CDR3 nucleotides read TGTGCCAGCAGTACCGGACAGGGTGGCGGCTACACCTTC. Its translation: CASSTGQGGGYTF.